Shown below are 29 T cell receptor beta chains from a single sample sequenced in a study of beta chain features in type 1 diabetes. What was sequenced were expressed TCRB transcripts, since all of the isolated RNA had been reverse transcribed. Method: immunoSEQ multiplex PCR; TCRdb's copy keeps in-frame clones and lacks some. There are approximately 400,000 clones in the sample; about 15% occur only once, and about 0.02% lies in the top ten. The material sequenced was naive CD4+ T cells from blood. The receptors stem from a woman younger than 30 in good health.

This clone was picked up a small number of times. V gene TRBV7-3 combines with J gene TRBJ2-3, with 10 bases aligning to TRBD2. Germline V lookup: CDR1 SGHTA, CDR2 FQGTGA. The CDR3 consists of 21 residues. The V gene end was trimmed by 2 bases and the J gene end by 3 bases; junction bases not matched to a gene: 20. CDR3 sequence (DNA): TGTGCCAGCAGCTTAGGCCCCGAGGCCAGGAGCGGGAGGGCCAAAACAGATACGCAGTATTTT. Translation: CASSLGPEARSGRAKTDTQYF.

This clone was seen a handful of times. The gene calls are TRBV20-1 and TRBJ2-5, with D unresolved. Germline CDR1 reads DFQATT; CDR2 reads SNEGSKA (reference sequence). V lost 0 bases, J lost 5 bases, and 4 bases lay in between. This CDR3 region has 11 residues. The CDR3 coding sequence is TGCAGTGCTAGAGACGGGGAGACCCAGTACTTC. Protein product: CSARDGETQYF.

This clone was seen only a few times. In the same sample, other DNA sequences code for this CDR3. The V call is TRBV28, the J call TRBJ2-6; tentative D call: TRBD2 (5 bases). The ends were cut back, 2 bases at V and 1 base at J, with 6 bases in the middle. This CDR3 is 15 amino acids long. Germline lookup yields CDR1 MDHEN and CDR2 SYDVKM. The CDR3 here is CASSLGGSGANVLTF. The CDR3 DNA reads as TGTGCCAGCAGTTTAGGAGGATCTGGGGCCAACGTCCTGACTTTC.

This chain uses TRBV7-9 with TRBJ2-3, with 7 bases that match TRBD2. V lost 7 bases and J lost 1; bases outside the gene matches: 14. CDR3 length: 17 residues. The V gene's germline CDR1 is SEHNR and CDR2 FQNEAQ (reference sequence). This chain's CDR3 is CASTPLGGSEGTDTQYF. CDR3 in DNA: TGTGCCAGCACCCCCCTAGGCGGGAGCGAGGGCACAGATACGCAGTATTTT.

There are a few counts of this clone. The chain uses TRBV9 and TRBJ2-5, with TRBD2 matching over 7 bases. V gave up 0 bases and J gave up 4 bases; unmatched junction bases: 15. The germline V gene has CDR1 SGDLS and CDR2 YYNGEE. This CDR3 is 18 amino acids long. The CDR3 sequence: CASSVGGFGGSGGETQYF. The CDR3 DNA is TGTGCCAGCAGCGTAGGAGGCTTTGGGGGTTCGGGGGGAGAGACCCAGTACTTC.

V and J are TRBV28 and TRBJ2-3, with D hard to call. V was shortened by 9 bases and J by 2 bases, with 12 bases between the two germline ends. In germline, CDR1 is MDHEN, CDR2 SYDVKM. This CDR3 has 13 amino acids. DNA for the CDR3: TGTGCCAGTACAGAAGCTTACACAGATACGCAGTATTTT. Translating gives CASTEAYTDTQYF.

This clone was detected only a few times. This rearrangement joins TRBV6-1 to TRBJ2-7; TRBD2 is a possible D gene (5 bases). The CDR3 is 13 residues long. Trimming left V 7 bases short and J 3 bases short, with 13 bases between. The germline CDR1 and CDR2 sequences are MNHNS and SASEGT. CDR3 in amino acids: CASTPGRDYEQYF. The CDR3 nucleotides are TGTGCCAGCACCCCTGGACGGGACTACGAGCAGTACTTC.

This clone has more than one count but fewer than ten. This CDR3 reads CAWSVQASPSEKLFF. The CDR3 region has the DNA TGTGCCTGGAGTGTGCAGGCTTCTCCTTCTGAAAAACTGTTTTTT. V and J are TRBV30 and TRBJ1-4, with no clear D. The CDR3 length is 15 residues. The germline V gene encodes CDR1 GTSNPN and CDR2 SVGIG (reference sequence). V gave up 0 bases and J gave up 7 bases, with 15 bases separating them. The full variable domain, with the rest looked up from reference TRBV30 and TRBJ1-4, is SQTIHQWPATLVQPVGSPLSLECTVEGTSNPNLYWYRQAAGRGLQLLFYSVGIGQISSEVPQNLSASRPQDRQFILSSKKLLLSDSGFYLCAWSVQASPSEKLFFGSGTQLSVL.

The rearrangement links TRBV2 to TRBJ1-5, with 7 bases fitting TRBD1. V shed 8 bases, J shed 6 bases, and the junction held 10 bases outside the gene matches. Looked up from germline, CDR1 is SNHLY and CDR2 is FYNNEI. The CDR3 loop spans 14 amino acids. The CDR3 reads CASGGTVWTQPQHF. The DNA for the CDR3 is TGTGCCAGCGGTGGGACAGTATGGACTCAGCCCCAGCATTTT.

The V gene is TRBV7-2, the J gene TRBJ2-3; 10 bases agree with TRBD2. With V trimmed by 4 bases and J by 5 bases, 6 bases remained unmatched. Germline lookup yields CDR1 SGHTA and CDR2 FQGNSA. The CDR3 is 15 residues long. The CDR3 spells CASSSSLAGRDTQYF. CDR3 in DNA: TGTGCCAGCAGCTCATCACTAGCGGGGCGAGATACGCAGTATTTT.

The V call is TRBV9, the J call TRBJ2-3; D is undetermined. The CDR3 covers 12 residues. V shed 4 bases and J shed 5 bases, with 8 bases lying between them. Germline V CDR1 and CDR2: SGDLS, YYNGEE. As DNA, the CDR3 is TGTGCCAGCAGCACCGACTTAGATACGCAGTATTTT. Translation: CASSTDLDTQYF.

V and J are TRBV7-9 and TRBJ1-4; D is possibly TRBD1 (6 bases). The CDR3 is 15 amino acids. Germline CDR1 and CDR2: SEHNR and FQNEAQ (reference sequence). V lost 8 bases and J lost 4, with 17 bases in between. The CDR3 protein is CASGTGRLNNEKLFF. In DNA form, the CDR3 reads TGTGCCAGCGGCACAGGGCGGCTGAATAATGAAAAACTGTTTTTT.

J is TRBJ2-1 and V is TRBV5-4, with D perhaps TRBD2 (6 bases). The CDR3 extends over 14 amino acids. V lost 4 bases to trimming and J lost 6 bases, with 14 bases between them. CDR1 and CDR2 from the germline V gene are SGHNT and YYREEE (reference sequence). The CDR3 loop reads CASSGGSGRNEQFF. In DNA, the CDR3 is TGTGCCAGCAGCGGTGGCAGCGGGCGCAATGAGCAGTTCTTC.

The V gene is TRBV28, the J gene TRBJ1-1; D is unresolved. Between the trimmed V and J ends, which lost 7 bases and 6 bases, there was a span of 6 bases. The CDR3 is 10 amino acids. From germline, CDR1 is MDHEN and CDR2 SYDVKM. The chain's CDR3 is CASTEAEAFF. The CDR3 region has the DNA TGTGCCAGCACCGAGGCTGAAGCTTTCTTT.

This clone was found a few times. The rearrangement uses TRBV18 and TRBJ2-3; D remains unclear. V lost 6 bases and J 4 bases, leaving 17 bases between the germline ends. CDR3 size: 15 residues. The germline V gene encodes CDR1 KGHSH and CDR2 LQKENI. The CDR3 reads CASSPAVGPPDTQYF. CDR3 coding DNA: TGTGCCAGCTCCCCCGCCGTGGGCCCCCCAGATACGCAGTATTTT.

This rearrangement joins TRBV25-1 to TRBJ1-5; 7 bases match TRBD1. Germline-derived CDR1 and CDR2 are MGHDK and SYGVNS. CDR3 length: 14 residues. Trimming removed 5 bases from V and 5 bases from J; junction bases left unmatched: 6. CDR3 DNA: TGTGCCAGCAGTCAACAGGGGATGGATCAGCCCCAGCATTTT. Its translation: CASSQQGMDQPQHF.

CDR3 sequence (DNA): TGCAGCGTTGCCTCTTCAACAGGGGTCGCCGAGCAGTACTTC. Its translation: CSVASSTGVAEQYF. The V gene is TRBV29-1, the J gene TRBJ2-7, with 7 bases lining up with TRBD1. From germline, CDR1 is SQVTM and CDR2 ANQGSEA. This CDR3 comprises 14 residues. The V gene end was trimmed by 4 bases and the J gene end by 6 bases; junction bases not matched to a gene: 12.

This clone was counted between two and nine times. The chain couples TRBV10-3 to TRBJ1-2; possibly TRBD1 for D (6 bases). Looked up from germline, CDR1 is ENHRY and CDR2 is SYGVKD. CDR3 length equals 14 residues. Trimming removed 0 bases at V and 4 bases at J, with 9 bases between. CDR3 nucleotide sequence: TGTGCCATCAGTGAGTCGGGGACAACCTATGGCTACACCTTC. Encoded protein: CAISESGTTYGYTF.

The sample holds a few counts of this clone. This chain joins TRBV25-1 and TRBJ2-7; D gene uncertain. Looked up from germline, CDR1 is MGHDK and CDR2 is SYGVNS. V lost 5 bases to trimming and J lost 2 bases, with 10 bases between them. The CDR3 is 13 amino acids. The CDR3 DNA follows: TGTGCCAGCAGTCAGGCAGGAACCTACGAGCAGTACTTC. Amino acid sequence: CASSQAGTYEQYF.

The V call is TRBV7-8, the J call TRBJ2-7; TRBD2 aligns across 8 bases. Germline CDR1 reads SGHVS; CDR2 reads FQNEAQ. V lost 5 bases and J lost 8; bases outside the gene matches: 14. The CDR3 has 15 amino acids. CDR3 nucleotides: TGTGCCAGCAGCCCGGGGGGGACCCCCCTTCTACAGCAGTACTTC. Translated: CASSPGGTPLLQQYF.

This clone was counted only a few times. The J gene is TRBJ2-1, the V gene TRBV5-4, with 16 bases matching TRBD2. CDR1 is SGHNT, CDR2 YYREEE, per germline (reference sequence). There are 16 residues in the CDR3. V lost 4 bases to trimming and J lost 4 bases; unmatched junction nucleotides: 2. CDR3 DNA sequence: TGTGCCAGCAGCATGGGACTAGCGGGAGGGTACAATGAGCAGTTCTTC. Its translation is CASSMGLAGGYNEQFF. The full variable domain, its missing parts supplied by reference TRBV5-4 and TRBJ2-1, is ETGVTQSPTHLIKTRGQQVTLRCSSQSGHNTVSWYQQALGQGPQFIFQYYREEENGRGNFPPRFSGLQFPNYSSELNVNALELDDSALYLCASSMGLAGGYNEQFFGPGTRLTVL.

The chain combines TRBV13 with TRBJ1-3; D call uncertain. CDR1 and CDR2 (germline): PRHDT, FYEKMQ (reference sequence). The CDR3 is 14 residues long. V shed 3 bases and J shed 0 bases, with 6 bases lying between them. The CDR3 spells CASSFRGSGNTIYF. DNA for the CDR3: TGTGCCAGCAGCTTCCGGGGCTCTGGAAACACCATATATTTT.

This clone has only a few counts. The chain recombines TRBV7-9 with TRBJ2-7, with D perhaps matching TRBD1 (6 bases). The V end was cut by 1 base, the J end by 1 base, with 11 bases between. CDR3 length: 15 residues. Germline values: CDR1 SEHNR, CDR2 FQNEAQ (reference sequence). This CDR3 is CASSLGGQQSYEQYF. CDR3 in DNA: TGTGCCAGCAGCTTAGGGGGACAACAATCCTACGAGCAGTACTTC.

Only a few counts were recorded for this clone. The chain recombines TRBV29-1 with TRBJ1-1; no clear D. Germline values: CDR1 SQVTM, CDR2 ANQGSEA. The CDR3 has 15 amino acids. Deletions cut 3 bases from V and 1 base from J, with 15 bases between. CDR3 amino acids: CSVEGLNPANTEAFF. Written as DNA, the CDR3 is TGCAGCGTTGAGGGCTTAAATCCTGCGAACACTGAAGCTTTCTTT.

This rearrangement joins TRBV9 to TRBJ2-7, with D maybe TRBD2 (5 bases). This CDR3 contains 14 residues. From germline, CDR1 is SGDLS and CDR2 YYNGEE. Trimming pared 0 bases from V and 5 bases from J, leaving 12 bases between. In DNA form, the CDR3 reads TGTGCCAGCAGCGTAGCTCTTGAGGGAGACGAGCAGTACTTC. Translation gives CASSVALEGDEQYF.

The chain has TRBV28 and TRBJ2-5; D gene unclear. The germline V and J ends were trimmed by 3 bases and 0 bases, with 11 bases remaining between them. The CDR3 is 15 amino acids. The germline V gene has CDR1 MDHEN and CDR2 SYDVKM. CDR3 sequence (DNA): TGTGCCAGCAGTTTTGTGGGCTCGTACCAAGAGACCCAGTACTTC. It specifies CASSFVGSYQETQYF.

J is TRBJ2-5 and V is TRBV29-1; 9 nucleotides line up with TRBD1. From germline, CDR1 is SQVTM and CDR2 ANQGSEA. The trim removed 1 base at V and 2 bases at J, leaving 8 bases unmatched. The CDR3 has 16 residues. CDR3 loop: CSVEGDPGQGQETQYF. As DNA, the CDR3 is TGCAGCGTTGAAGGTGACCCTGGACAGGGGCAAGAGACCCAGTACTTC. The full variable domain, its missing parts supplied by reference TRBV29-1 and TRBJ2-5, is SAVISQKPSRDICQRGTSLTIQCQVDSQVTMMFWYRQQPGQSLTLIATANQGSEATYESGFVIDKFPISRPNLTFSTLTVSNMSPEDSSIYLCSVEGDPGQGQETQYFGPGTRLLVL.

The chain combines TRBV18 with TRBJ2-1, with 9 bases that match TRBD1. The CDR3 has 15 residues. Germline trimming cut 3 bases from V and 6 bases from J; bases unmatched to any gene: 6. Germline-derived CDR1 and CDR2 are KGHSH and LQKENI. The DNA of the CDR3 is TGTGCCAGCTCACCGAGACAGGGGGTAGGCAATGAGCAGTTCTTC. Its translation is CASSPRQGVGNEQFF.

V gene TRBV29-1 combines with J gene TRBJ2-3; 12 bases match TRBD2. This CDR3 region has 16 residues. With 4 bases clipped from V and 0 bases from J, the junction kept 5 bases outside the gene matches. Germline lookup yields CDR1 SQVTM and CDR2 ANQGSEA. The CDR3 DNA follows: TGCAGCGTTGTCCGACTAGCGGGGGAAAGCACAGATACGCAGTATTTT. Amino acids: CSVVRLAGESTDTQYF.